These 32 T cell receptor beta chains share one sample of origin, sequenced in a study of control samples from healthy donors and cancer patients. Produced via immunoSEQ multiplex PCR; TCRdb's table is partial and in-frame only. The repertoire has some 170,000 clones, approximately 96% of them found once; the top ten carry over 0.9%. Material: blood. These receptors all come from a woman in her twenties or thirties in good health.

The CDR3 is CASSPGTSGATSYEQYF. CDR3 sequence (DNA): TGTGCCAGTAGTCCGGGGACTAGCGGAGCAACCTCCTACGAGCAGTACTTC. The J gene is TRBJ2-7, the V gene TRBV19; 11 nucleotides agree with TRBD2. The CDR3 is 17 amino acids. Germline assignment: CDR1 LNHDA and CDR2 SQIVND (reference sequence). The V segment lost 5 bases and the J segment 0 bases; nucleotides outside the gene matches: 9. Looking up the rest from reference TRBV19 and TRBJ2-7 gives the full variable domain: DGGITQSPKYLFRKEGQNVTLSCEQNLNHDAMYWYRQDPGQGLRLIYYSQIVNDFQKGDIAEGYSVSREKKESFPLTVTSAQKNPTAFYLCASSPGTSGATSYEQYFGPGTRLTVT.

This clone was seen only once. The J gene is TRBJ1-2, the V gene TRBV19; no clear D. This CDR3 has 14 residues. Germline-derived CDR1 and CDR2 are LNHDA and SQIVND (reference sequence). Deletions cut 8 bases from V and 4 bases from J, with 17 bases between. In DNA form, the CDR3 reads TGTGCCAGTTCCCGGCAGAGAGGTAGCTATGGCTACACCTTC. The encoded protein is CASSRQRGSYGYTF.

V usage is TRBV4-1 and J usage is TRBJ2-7; possibly TRBD1 for D (6 bases). The CDR3 spans 14 residues. Trimming left V 5 bases short and J 5 bases short, with 16 bases between. Germline assignment: CDR1 MGHRA and CDR2 YSYEKL. The DNA of the CDR3 is TGCGCCAGCAGCTGGGGGCTATCCTCAGACGAGCAGTACTTC. Its translation is CASSWGLSSDEQYF.

The rearrangement joins TRBV5-1 to TRBJ2-5, with TRBD1 matching over 9 bases. The germline gives CDR1 SGHRS, CDR2 YFSETQ. This CDR3 comprises 15 residues. Germline trimming cut 4 bases from V and 7 bases from J; bases unmatched to any gene: 11. CDR3 protein: CASSPPTPTGGTQYF. The CDR3 DNA reads TGCGCCAGCAGCCCCCCAACGCCGACAGGGGGGACCCAGTACTTC.

The V gene is TRBV3-1 (or the pseudogene TRBV3-2), the J gene TRBJ2-7; no clear D gene. The CDR3 runs to 14 residues. Germline V gene data show CDR1 as LGHDT and CDR2 as YNNKEL (reference sequence). V was shortened by 0 bases and J by 4 bases, with 10 bases between the two germline ends. In DNA form, the CDR3 reads TGTGCCAGCAGCCAAGATAATCCGGGTTACGAGCAGTACTTC. Translating gives CASSQDNPGYEQYF.

As to this clone: The same CDR3 arises from other DNA sequences in this sample as well. The V and J genes are TRBV28 and TRBJ2-7; D is possibly TRBD1 or TRBD2 (5 bases each). Germline CDR1 reads MDHEN; CDR2 reads SYDVKM. Trimming pared 2 bases from V and 0 bases from J, leaving 14 bases between. The CDR3 totals 16 residues. Here the CDR3 reads CASSLRLRGPSYEQYF. CDR3 coding DNA: TGTGCCAGCAGTTTACGACTAAGGGGCCCCTCCTACGAGCAGTACTTC.

This rearrangement joins TRBV4-1 to TRBJ1-1, with D unclear. This CDR3 region has 15 residues. CDR1 and CDR2 from the germline V gene are MGHRA and YSYEKL. V dropped 2 bases and J dropped 0 bases, with 10 bases sitting between them. Written as DNA, the CDR3 is TGCGCCAGCAGCCAATGGGTCGAGCTGAACACTGAAGCTTTCTTT. This gives the protein CASSQWVELNTEAFF.

The chain uses TRBV4-1 and TRBJ1-3; D may be TRBD1 (6 bases). There are 18 residues in the CDR3. Deletions cut 6 bases from V and 5 bases from J, with 26 bases between. Looked up from germline, CDR1 is MGHRA and CDR2 is YSYEKL. For the CDR3, the DNA is TGCGCCAGCAGTCGTTACTCTACAGGGAACCTTTTTCGAAACACCATATATTTT. This codes for CASSRYSTGNLFRNTIYF.

The gene calls are TRBV12-3 or TRBV12-4 and TRBJ1-2; a possible D gene is TRBD1 (6 bases). V was cut by 5 bases and J by 2 bases, with 9 bases left in between. CDR3 size: 13 residues. The CDR3 spells CASSTGKNYGYTF. In DNA, the CDR3 is TGTGCCAGCAGTACAGGGAAAAACTATGGCTACACCTTC.

The V call is TRBV9, the J call TRBJ1-3; D ambiguous. This CDR3 comprises 13 residues. Trimming pared 0 bases from V and 4 bases from J, leaving 5 bases between. CDR1 is SGDLS and CDR2 is YYNGEE in the germline V gene. The CDR3 DNA follows: TGTGCCAGCAGCGTAGCATCCGGAAACACCATATATTTT. It translates to CASSVASGNTIYF.

The chain recombines TRBV30 with TRBJ2-1, with D possibly being TRBD2 (6 bases). Trimming took 0 bases from V and 7 from J, leaving 10 bases between them. From germline, CDR1 is GTSNPN and CDR2 SVGIG (reference sequence). CDR3 size: 13 residues. The CDR3 DNA follows: TGTGCCTGGAGTGTACGGAGGGATAATGAGCAGTTCTTC. It yields the protein CAWSVRRDNEQFF. Complete variable domain (other parts from reference TRBV30 and TRBJ2-1): SQTIHQWPATLVQPVGSPLSLECTVEGTSNPNLYWYRQAAGRGLQLLFYSVGIGQISSEVPQNLSASRPQDRQFILSSKKLLLSDSGFYLCAWSVRRDNEQFFGPGTRLTVL.

The gene calls are TRBV12-3 or TRBV12-4 and TRBJ1-1, with 7 bases aligning to TRBD1. V lost 3 bases and J lost 11; bases outside the gene matches: 6. The CDR3 is 12 amino acids. The CDR3 nucleotides read TGTGCCAGCAGTTTTAAGGGGGCAACGGCTTTCTTT. It yields the protein CASSFKGATAFF.

This chain joins TRBV3-1 (or the pseudogene TRBV3-2) and TRBJ1-1; no clear D. The V gene's germline CDR1 is LGHDT and CDR2 YNNKEL (reference sequence). V gave up 1 base and J gave up 6 bases, with 6 bases separating them. The CDR3 length is 12 residues. The CDR3, as DNA: TGTGCCAGCAGCCAAGGGACCGCTGAAGCTTTCTTT. This sequence encodes CASSQGTAEAFF.

The V call is TRBV6-5, the J call TRBJ2-7; 7 nucleotides agree with TRBD1. The CDR3 loop spans 15 amino acids. With 6 bases clipped from V and 3 bases from J, the junction kept 11 bases outside the gene matches. Germline values: CDR1 MNHEY, CDR2 SVGAGI. The CDR3 sequence: CASSLIGTALYEQYF. The CDR3 DNA reads as TGTGCCAGCAGCTTAATCGGGACAGCCCTCTACGAGCAGTACTTC.

This clone was found once. The chain has TRBV3-1 (or the pseudogene TRBV3-2) and TRBJ2-2; 8 nucleotides line up with TRBD2. J was trimmed by 4 bases and V by 8 bases; bases with no gene match: 12. There are 16 residues in the CDR3. Germline V gene data show CDR1 as LGHDT and CDR2 as YNNKEL (reference sequence). CDR3 nucleotides: TGTGCCAGCCAGCGGGAGCGTGGGATTGGCACCGGGGAGCTGTTTTTT. This sequence encodes CASQRERGIGTGELFF.

CDR3 sequence: CASSQAGTSGSQEQYF. In DNA form, the CDR3 reads TGTGCCAGCAGCCAAGCCGGGACTAGCGGGAGCCAGGAGCAGTACTTC. The rearrangement links TRBV3-1 (or the pseudogene TRBV3-2) to TRBJ2-7; 14 bases are a match to TRBD2. The CDR3 contains 16 residues. Trimming took 1 base from V and 7 from J; bases not matched to a gene: 6. In germline, CDR1 is LGHDT, CDR2 YNNKEL (reference sequence).

V gene TRBV4-1 combines with J gene TRBJ2-5, with 9 bases lining up with TRBD1. CDR3 length equals 15 residues. CDR1 MGHRA and CDR2 YSYEKL come from the germline V gene. J lost 5 bases, V lost 3 bases, and 7 bases had no gene match. DNA of the CDR3: TGCGCCAGCAGCCACATGGGACAGGGAGGGGAGACCCAGTACTTC. Translating gives CASSHMGQGGETQYF.

The chain employs TRBV6-5 and TRBJ2-7, with 7 positions matching TRBD2. Looked up from germline, CDR1 is MNHEY and CDR2 is SVGAGI. The CDR3 loop spans 14 amino acids. V shed 3 bases and J 2 bases; nucleotides not matched to a gene: 4. The CDR3 protein is CASSYGGETYEQYF. In DNA form, the CDR3 reads TGTGCCAGCAGTTATGGGGGGGAAACCTACGAGCAGTACTTC.

The chain couples TRBV27 to TRBJ2-7, with 9 positions matching TRBD2. The CDR3 has 14 residues. The J segment lost 3 bases and the V segment lost 6 bases, leaving 6 bases of the junction unmatched. The germline V gene encodes CDR1 MNHEY and CDR2 SMNVEV (reference sequence). The CDR3 DNA sequence: TGTGCCAGCAGGCGGGCGGGAGGGGGCTACGAGCAGTACTTC. Protein: CASRRAGGGYEQYF.

V and J are TRBV28 and TRBJ1-2; no firm D call. Germline CDR1 reads MDHEN; CDR2 reads SYDVKM. The V end was cut by 5 bases, the J end by 4 bases, with 8 bases between. The CDR3 consists of 12 residues. CDR3 protein: CASSPRIYGYTF. The CDR3 nucleotides are TGTGCCAGCAGTCCCAGGATCTATGGCTACACCTTC.

The rearrangement uses TRBV30 and TRBJ2-7, with TRBD1 as a possible D gene (6 bases). The CDR3 totals 13 residues. V was shortened by 1 base and J by 3 bases, with 10 bases between the two germline ends. Germline lookup yields CDR1 GTSNPN and CDR2 SVGIG (reference sequence). The CDR3 loop is CAWSAGDHYEQYF. CDR3 coding DNA: TGTGCCTGGAGTGCAGGGGACCACTACGAGCAGTACTTC.

The chain employs TRBV11-3 and TRBJ1-4; D not certain. The V gene lost 5 bases and the J gene lost 7 bases, with 29 bases spanning the gap. This CDR3 has 19 amino acids. Germline assignment: CDR1 SGHNT and CDR2 YENEEA. CDR3 amino acids: CASSPNIRVSGSVGEKLFF. The DNA of the CDR3 is TGTGCCAGCAGCCCTAATATAAGGGTAAGCGGTTCAGTAGGTGAAAAACTGTTTTTT.

This clone was recorded once. The rearrangement links TRBV27 to TRBJ2-1, with TRBD2 matching 10 bases. The V segment lost 5 bases and the J segment 3 bases; nucleotides outside the gene matches: 10. The germline CDR1 and CDR2 sequences are MNHEY and SMNVEV (reference sequence). The CDR3 is made up of 17 amino acids. This CDR3 is CASSPVPLAGVYNEQFF. The CDR3 nucleotides read TGTGCCAGCAGTCCCGTCCCCCTAGCGGGGGTCTACAATGAGCAGTTCTTC.

This chain joins TRBV7-9 and TRBJ1-4, with 9 nucleotides matching TRBD1. The CDR3 spans 15 residues. Germline V gene sequence: CDR1 SEHNR, CDR2 FQNEAQ (reference sequence). The V gene end was trimmed by 3 bases and the J gene end by 8 bases; junction bases not matched to a gene: 7. The CDR3, as DNA: TGTGCCAGCAGCTTCGAACAGGGGGCTGGAGAAAAACTGTTTTTT. Protein sequence: CASSFEQGAGEKLFF.

The chain employs TRBV29-1 and TRBJ2-7, with TRBD1 identical over 7 bases. The V gene end was trimmed by 7 bases and the J gene end by 2 bases; junction bases not matched to a gene: 8. This CDR3 contains 13 residues. In germline, CDR1 is SQVTM, CDR2 ANQGSEA. CDR3 amino acids: CSAKGTAAYEQYF. The CDR3 DNA reads TGCAGCGCTAAGGGGACAGCGGCCTACGAGCAGTACTTC.

The CDR3 DNA is TGCAGCGTTGAGCGGGGGGTGGGGAATGAGCAGTTCTTC. Protein sequence: CSVERGVGNEQFF. This chain joins TRBV29-1 and TRBJ2-1; TRBD2 matches at 8 bases. With 3 bases clipped from V and 7 bases from J, the junction kept 5 bases outside the gene matches. CDR3 length: 13 residues. CDR1 is SQVTM and CDR2 is ANQGSEA in the germline V gene.

J is TRBJ1-2 and V is TRBV12-3 or TRBV12-4; D unclear. The CDR3 runs to 13 residues. Deletions cut 5 bases from V and 3 bases from J, with 10 bases between. CDR3 nucleotide sequence: TGTGCCAGCAGTCTCGGATCATACTATGGCTACACCTTC. This codes for CASSLGSYYGYTF.

The chain employs TRBV6-5 and TRBJ2-1; 7 positions match TRBD2. Trimming took 3 bases from V and 3 from J; bases not matched to a gene: 5. Germline V gives CDR1 MNHEY, CDR2 SVGAGI. CDR3 length equals 15 residues. CDR3 DNA sequence: TGTGCCAGCAGTTATAACGGCGGGAGCTACAATGAGCAGTTCTTC. Protein product: CASSYNGGSYNEQFF.

The chain is built from TRBV10-3 and TRBJ1-2; TRBD1 matches 10 bases. This CDR3 has 13 amino acids. With 5 bases clipped from V and 7 bases from J, the junction kept 4 bases outside the gene matches. Germline V lookup: CDR1 ENHRY, CDR2 SYGVKD. The chain's CDR3 is CAISRTGGGGYTF. The CDR3 coding sequence is TGTGCCATCAGTCGGACAGGGGGAGGTGGCTACACCTTC.

V gene TRBV28 combines with J gene TRBJ1-5, with a tentative D call TRBD1 (5 bases). With 8 bases removed from V and 8 bases from J, the gap between germline ends came to 22 bases. CDR1 and CDR2 from the germline V gene are MDHEN and SYDVKM. The CDR3 length is 15 residues. The CDR3 nucleotides read TGTGCCAGCCACTCCTCTATTGGGGGGATAGAGCCCCAGCATTTT. This gives the protein CASHSSIGGIEPQHF. Using reference TRBV28 and TRBJ1-5 for the parts outside the CDR3, the full variable domain is DVKVTQSSRYLVKRTGEKVFLECVQDMDHENMFWYRQDPGLGLRLIYFSYDVKMKEKGDIPEGYSVSREKKERFSLILESASTNQTSMYLCASHSSIGGIEPQHFGDGTRLSIL.

This sequence joins TRBV2 and TRBJ2-2, with D tentatively TRBD1 (6 bases). Germline loops: CDR1 SNHLY, CDR2 FYNNEI. Trimming pared 6 bases from V and 0 bases from J, leaving 11 bases between. The CDR3 runs to 15 residues. This CDR3 reads CASRHRAPNTGELFF. The CDR3 DNA reads TGTGCCAGCAGACACAGGGCCCCGAACACCGGGGAGCTGTTTTTT.

The chain has TRBV18 and TRBJ1-1; a weak D match, TRBD1 (5 bases). Germline CDR1 reads KGHSH; CDR2 reads LQKENI. V was shortened by 3 bases and J by 3 bases, with 8 bases between the two germline ends. The CDR3 consists of 13 residues. The CDR3 region has the DNA TGTGCCAGCTCACCGGGCAGGGACACTGAAGCTTTCTTT. Its protein product is CASSPGRDTEAFF.